The following is a T cell receptor beta chain sequence with its context. This specimen comes from a study of follicular helper T cells after annual influenza vaccination. The CDR3 loop spans 12 amino acids. The V gene's germline CDR1 is SGHKS and CDR2 YYEKEE (reference sequence). V was trimmed by 5 bases and J by 8 bases, leaving 13 bases between them. TCRdb's copy holds only in-frame clones and misses some; the assay was immunoSEQ multiplex PCR. The table includes around 10,000 clones, roughly 80% detected once. Sorted blood CD4 subsets were sequenced before and after adults received seasonal inactivated influenza vaccine.

The TCR was taken from an adult who received the influenza vaccine. Specimen: CXCR5- memory CD4+ T cells sorted from blood, collected 6 weeks after influenza vaccination. The chain employs TRBV5-5 and TRBJ1-2; D gene uncertain. CDR3: CASSFYSGGYTF. DNA of the CDR3: TGTGCCAGCAGTTTTTACAGCGGAGGCTACACCTTC. The entire variable domain, with the rest obtained from reference TRBV5-5 and TRBJ1-2, is as follows: DAGVTQSPTHLIKTRGQQVTLRCSPISGHKSVSWYQQVLGQGPQFIFQYYEKEERGRGNFPDRFSARQFPNYSSELNVNALLLGDSALYLCASSFYSGGYTFGSGTRLTVV.